This T cell receptor beta chain emerged from a study of a mutant IDH1 vaccine in newly diagnosed glioma. Background on the study: In weeks 1, 3, 5, 7, 11, 15, 19 and 23, patients were vaccinated. Receipt of radiotherapy, temozolomide, or both preceded the study, and most received both.

As concerns this clone: No antigen is known for it.

As for time point: week 11, during vaccination. All doses held 300 ug of mutant IDH1 20-mer peptide, with topical imiquimod. New astrocytomas of WHO grade 3 or 4 that were IDH1-mutant and ATRX-lost were found in the donors. Some clones are missing from TCRdb's copy, which holds only in-frame ones; the method was immunoSEQ multiplex PCR. This table has around 66,000 clones, 80% appearing once. Germline CDR1 MNHEY, CDR2 SVGAGI. This CDR3 region has 14 residues. V was cut by 3 bases and J by 2 bases, with 10 bases left in between. The chain couples TRBV6-5 to TRBJ2-5; D may be TRBD1 (5 bases). This TCR was sampled from a man over 45 with glioma. The specimen comprised PBMCs, sampled from a glioma patient whose treatment included an IDH1 peptide vaccine. The CDR3 reads CASSYFDSQETQYF. CDR3 sequence (DNA): TGTGCCAGCAGTTATTTCGACAGTCAAGAGACCCAGTACTTC.